This T cell receptor (beta chain) was documented in a study of cytomegalovirus exposure and HLA in healthy donors. The table came from immunoSEQ multiplex PCR; TCRdb's copy has only in-frame clones and leaves some out. In the table there are fewer than 250,000 clones, around nine tenths of which are singletons. CDR3 length equals 13 residues. J lost 5 bases, V lost 5 bases, and 4 bases had no gene match. Per germline, CDR1 MNHEY and CDR2 SMNVEV (reference sequence). Study findings and constraints: Associated with cytomegalovirus, according to the listing, were 150 to 200 TCR beta chains. The TCR clusters that emerged in the first cohort tended, a later analysis found, to co-occur in the approximately 110 validation repertoires. CMV antigen specificity was confirmed in vitro for three CMV-associated chains.

This clone has only a few counts. Its antigen is currently unknown. This clonotype was obtained from a man between 18 and 29 years old in good health and CMV-seronegative. Sequenced sample: PBMCs. The rearrangement links TRBV27 to TRBJ1-1, with TRBD1 matching over 8 bases. CDR3 coding DNA: TGTGCCAGCAGTCGGACAGGGAGTACTGAAGCTTTCTTT. It translates to CASSRTGSTEAFF.